This TCR beta chain was identified in a study of cytomegalovirus exposure and HLA in healthy donors. Study outcomes and limitations: Earlier analysis yielded a pattern in which most TCR beta V segments were productive about 90% or about 30% of the time.

The CDR3 is 13 amino acids. The germline gives CDR1 ENHRY, CDR2 SYGVKD. The V gene end was trimmed by 11 bases and the J gene end by 6 bases; junction bases not matched to a gene: 9. In the PCR, 60 Vbeta and 13 Jbeta primers were used. Clones were read by immunoSEQ multiplex PCR, and TCRdb kept only the in-frame ones, dropping some. The sample contains roughly 180,000 clones, around 80% of which appear only once. The donors comprised healthy bone marrow donors. Details on this clone: Its antigen is unknown.

This chain links TRBV10-3 with TRBJ2-3; 9 positions match TRBD2. This TCR was sampled from a young man in good health and CMV-seronegative. Sequences were obtained from PBMCs. Here the CDR3 DNA reads TGTGCCGGGGGCGGGGGGGCTCCGGATACGCAGTATTTT. Its translation: CAGGGGAPDTQYF.